The rows below give T cell receptor beta chains drawn from one sample of a study of T cell changes during pregnancy in multiple sclerosis. Repertoires were generated with immunoSEQ multiplex PCR, while TCRdb's copy carries only in-frame clones and drops some. The table has around 30,000 clones, 90% seen once. The specimen was CD4+ T cells from peripheral blood mononuclear cells, collected in the third trimester of pregnancy. The receptors stem from a female donor in good health, enrolled as a control in a pregnancy study. Both conserved end residues are part of each CDR3. The D gene is left open where the match is weak. Some rows have no size entry. The others give once, few or many, or a class for an expanded clone.

clone_size | d_call | j_call | v_call | cdr3_nt | cdr3_aa
NA | NA | TRBJ1-1 | TRBV19 | TGTGCCAGTAACCCCGACAGGACCGTGAACACTGAAGCTTTCTTT | CASNPDRTVNTEAFF
NA | NA | TRBJ1-1 | TRBV5-6 | TGTGCCAGCAGCCGAGATACTGAAGCTTTCTTT | CASSRDTEAFF
once | NA | TRBJ1-2 | TRBV19 | TGTGCCAGTAGTATTCTGAGCCGGGAGTATGGCTACACCTTC | CASSILSREYGYTF
NA | NA | TRBJ1-1 | TRBV6-5 | TGTGCCAGCAGTTACAGTCCCAACCAGGCTGAAGCTTTCTTT | CASSYSPNQAEAFF
once | TRBD1 | TRBJ1-5 | TRBV23-1 | TGCGCCAGCAGTCAATGGGGGGACAGGTATAGCAATCAGCCCCAGCATTTT | CASSQWGDRYSNQPQHF
NA | NA | TRBJ2-2 | TRBV4-2 | TGTGCCAGCAGCCGCGGCATTAGCGGGGAGCTGTTTTTT | CASSRGISGELFF
NA | NA | TRBJ2-3 | TRBV7-8 | TGTGCCAGCAGCTTAGACGGTCCCACAGATACGCAGTATTTT | CASSLDGPTDTQYF
NA | NA | TRBJ2-1 | TRBV7-8 | TGTGCCAGCAGCAAGGGCGAGACTAGACACAATGAGCAGTTCTTC | CASSKGETRHNEQFF
NA | TRBD1 | TRBJ1-6 | TRBV15 | TGTGCCACCAGCCCCGGGACAGGGGGCTACGGTTCACCCCTCCACTTT | CATSPGTGGYGSPLHF
once | NA | TRBJ1-1 | TRBV7-2 | TGTGCCAGCAGCTTGGGCGGAGGGGTCACTGAAGCTTTCTTT | CASSLGGGVTEAFF
NA | NA | TRBJ2-6 | TRBV30 | TGTGCCTGGTCGACATCTGGGGCCAACGTCCTGACTTTC | CAWSTSGANVLTF
NA | NA | TRBJ1-6 | TRBV13 | TGTGCCAGCAGCTCGACCCACAGACGCTTAGAAGATTCACCCCTCCACTTT | CASSSTHRRLEDSPLHF
NA | NA | TRBJ2-7 | TRBV30 | TGTGCCTGGAGTGTCTCTTCCTACGAGCAGTACTTC | CAWSVSSYEQYF
NA | TRBD1 | TRBJ1-1 | TRBV14 | TGTGCCAGCAGGTACTCAGGGGGAACTGAAGCTTTCTTT | CASRYSGGTEAFF
few | NA | TRBJ1-1 | TRBV15 | TGTGCCACCAGCAGGGACAGCATGAACACTGAAGCTTTCTTT | CATSRDSMNTEAFF
NA | NA | TRBJ1-2 | TRBV5-1 | TGCGCCAGCAGCTCTACAGGATTGTATGGCTACACCTTC | CASSSTGLYGYTF
NA | TRBD1 | TRBJ1-3 | TRBV2 | TGTGCCAGCAGAGTACAGGGGTCTGGAAACACCATATATTTT | CASRVQGSGNTIYF
NA | TRBD2 | TRBJ2-7 | TRBV29-1 | TGCAGCGTTCAATTTCCCGGGACTAACTACGAGCAGTACTTC | CSVQFPGTNYEQYF
NA | TRBD1 | TRBJ2-1 | TRBV14 | TGTGCCAGCAGCTCCCCGACAGGGGGCCTAGTGGGATACAATGAGCAGTTCTTC | CASSSPTGGLVGYNEQFF
NA | TRBD1 | TRBJ1-5 | TRBV27 | TGTGCCAGCAGAAAGACAGGGGCCCTAAATCAGCCCCAGCATTTT | CASRKTGALNQPQHF
NA | NA | TRBJ2-2 | TRBV9 | TGTGCCAGCAGCGGGACCGGGAAAAACACCGGGGAGCTGTTTTTT | CASSGTGKNTGELFF
NA | TRBD1 | TRBJ2-7 | TRBV2 | TGTGCCAGCAGGCCCGACAGGGATAGCTCCTACGAGCAGTACTTC | CASRPDRDSSYEQYF
NA | TRBD2 | TRBJ2-5 | TRBV5-1 | TGCGCCAGCAGTACGGACCCGGGACTAGCAGAGACCCAGTACTTC | CASSTDPGLAETQYF
NA | NA | TRBJ1-1 | TRBV11-2 | TGTGCCAGCAGCACAAGGGGTGGGACTGAAGCTTTCTTT | CASSTRGGTEAFF
once | NA | TRBJ1-3 | TRBV27 | TGTGCCAGCAGTCCAACGACAGAAATAAACACCATATATTTT | CASSPTTEINTIYF
NA | TRBD2 | TRBJ2-2 | TRBV9 | TGTGCCAGCAGCGTAGCTCCTAGCGGGGGAACCGGGGAGCTGTTTTTT | CASSVAPSGGTGELFF
NA | NA | TRBJ1-5 | TRBV7-9 | TGTGCCAGCAGCTTAGGACAGGTGGTTCAGCCCCAGCATTTT | CASSLGQVVQPQHF
NA | TRBD2 | TRBJ2-1 | TRBV7-9 | TGTGCCAGCAGCTTAGAGGCTAGCGGGGGGCCTCGCTCCTACAATGAGCAGTTCTTC | CASSLEASGGPRSYNEQFF
once | NA | TRBJ2-2 | TRBV18 | TGTGCCAGCTCAACACCCCCCCACCGGGGAGCTGTTTTT | CASSTPPHRGAVF
once | NA | TRBJ1-1 | TRBV15 | TGTGCCACCAGAGAGGGGGTTATGAACACTGAAGCTTTCTTT | CATREGVMNTEAFF
NA | NA | TRBJ2-1 | TRBV19 | TGTGCCACCACCTCACTTGGGGGGTCGAATGAGCAGTTCTTC | CATTSLGGSNEQFF